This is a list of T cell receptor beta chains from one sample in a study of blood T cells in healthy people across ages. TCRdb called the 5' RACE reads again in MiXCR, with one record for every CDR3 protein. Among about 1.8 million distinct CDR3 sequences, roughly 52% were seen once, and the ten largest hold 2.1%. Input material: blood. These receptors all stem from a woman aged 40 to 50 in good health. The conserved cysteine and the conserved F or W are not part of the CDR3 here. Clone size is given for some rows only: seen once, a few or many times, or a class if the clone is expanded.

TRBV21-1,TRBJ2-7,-,ASTRGYFPYEQY
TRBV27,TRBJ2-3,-,ASCQQGFLPDTQY
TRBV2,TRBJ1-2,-,ASSEELGRGYT
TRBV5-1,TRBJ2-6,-,ASAYPSETSLGGANVLT
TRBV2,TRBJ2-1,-,ASSEAWGGEQF
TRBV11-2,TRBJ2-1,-,ASSLAHRGAGGDNEQF
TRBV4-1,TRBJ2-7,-,ASSRQGPRSSYEQY
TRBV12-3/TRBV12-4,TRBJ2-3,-,ASTKRGATDTQY
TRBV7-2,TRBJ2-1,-,ASSLGRVRTSGYNEQF
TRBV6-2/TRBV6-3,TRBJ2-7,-,ASRHPAVGGVGAYEQY
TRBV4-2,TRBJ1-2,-,ASRKNRAGNGYT
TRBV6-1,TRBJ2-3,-,ASSALAGHTDTQY
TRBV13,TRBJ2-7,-,ASSPSLSESYEQY
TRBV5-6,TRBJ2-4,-,ASRVRTGWNIQY
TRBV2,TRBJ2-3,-,ASSPPRLESTDTQY
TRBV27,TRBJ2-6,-,ASSFDRLGSGANVLT
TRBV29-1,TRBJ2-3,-,SAQIAGGSTDTQY
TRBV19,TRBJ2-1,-,ASSRQGASINEQF
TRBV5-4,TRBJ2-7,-,ATGDRGVAGRLETQY
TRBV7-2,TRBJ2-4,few,ASSPPRDRAANIQY
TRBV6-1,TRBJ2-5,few,ASISRDRGQETQY
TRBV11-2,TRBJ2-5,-,AGSFGGGGETQY
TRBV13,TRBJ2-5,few,ASSSRGGAMFVQETQY
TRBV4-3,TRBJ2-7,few,ASSLAPGLNYEQY
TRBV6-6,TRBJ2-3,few,ASSPDREGSTDTQY
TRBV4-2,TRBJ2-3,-,ASSLAGTQRDTQY
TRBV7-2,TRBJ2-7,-,ASSYGQGWYEQY
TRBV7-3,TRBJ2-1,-,ASSVGGGASNEQF
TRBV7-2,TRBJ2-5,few,ASSLVRTSGGGAQETQY
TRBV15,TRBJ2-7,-,ATSRASGGASRYEQY
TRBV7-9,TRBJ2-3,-,AALSLAGTDTQY
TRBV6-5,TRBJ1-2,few,ASSYLGRTNYGYT
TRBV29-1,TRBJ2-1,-,SVEPQGEQF
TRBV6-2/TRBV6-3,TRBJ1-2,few,ASSTDLVYGYT
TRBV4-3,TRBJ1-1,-,ASSQDSTGPNTEAF
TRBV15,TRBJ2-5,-,ATRGIGIRETQY
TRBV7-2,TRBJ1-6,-,ASLQGATYNSPLH
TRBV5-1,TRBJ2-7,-,ASSPTGATYEQY
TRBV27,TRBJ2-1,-,ASSVVSGGINSYNEQF
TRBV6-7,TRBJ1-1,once,ASRRDSGGTEAF
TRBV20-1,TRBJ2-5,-,SAGRRQGRGETQY
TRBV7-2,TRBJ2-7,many,ASSFQSYEQY
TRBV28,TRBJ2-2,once,ASRRGQGGSNTGELF
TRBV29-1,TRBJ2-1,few,SVSPTSGGEQF
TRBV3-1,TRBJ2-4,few,ASSQGLGQKNIQY
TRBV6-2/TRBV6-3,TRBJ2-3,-,ASSGTPGQGRDTQY
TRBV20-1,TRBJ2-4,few,SARDLGLAGGPDRGGTKNIQY
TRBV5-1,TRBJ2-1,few,ASSFGLAESSYNEQF
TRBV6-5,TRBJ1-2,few,ASSKGDSPNYGYT
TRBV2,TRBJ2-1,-,ASSEVAGAPGEQF
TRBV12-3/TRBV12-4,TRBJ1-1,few,ASSSTTGRAF